This TCR beta chain comes out of a study of blood T cells in healthy people across ages. V was clipped by 6 bases and J by 11 bases, with 12 bases between them. This CDR3 region has 10 residues. Germline values: CDR1 SQVTM, CDR2 ANQGSEA. Study observations and caveats: Unsorted PBMC material precluded a definitive naive versus antigen-experienced comparison.

Combining a sample-barcoded 5' primer with a J-beta primer mix, a second PCR ran for roughly 7 to 11 cycles. Each CDR3 protein gets one entry after TCRdb re-called the 5' RACE reads with MiXCR. The repertoire holds about 1.5 million distinct CDR3 sequences, with 35% to 45% as singletons. This clonotype was observed a handful of times. Antigen unknown. This TCR was recovered from a woman aged 18-29 years in good health. Sequenced sample: blood. The rearrangement links TRBV29-1 to TRBJ2-3, with a tentative D call TRBD2 (5 bases). CDR3 protein: CSVLSVGQYF. The CDR3, as DNA: TGCAGCGTACTTAGCGTGGGGCAGTATTTT.